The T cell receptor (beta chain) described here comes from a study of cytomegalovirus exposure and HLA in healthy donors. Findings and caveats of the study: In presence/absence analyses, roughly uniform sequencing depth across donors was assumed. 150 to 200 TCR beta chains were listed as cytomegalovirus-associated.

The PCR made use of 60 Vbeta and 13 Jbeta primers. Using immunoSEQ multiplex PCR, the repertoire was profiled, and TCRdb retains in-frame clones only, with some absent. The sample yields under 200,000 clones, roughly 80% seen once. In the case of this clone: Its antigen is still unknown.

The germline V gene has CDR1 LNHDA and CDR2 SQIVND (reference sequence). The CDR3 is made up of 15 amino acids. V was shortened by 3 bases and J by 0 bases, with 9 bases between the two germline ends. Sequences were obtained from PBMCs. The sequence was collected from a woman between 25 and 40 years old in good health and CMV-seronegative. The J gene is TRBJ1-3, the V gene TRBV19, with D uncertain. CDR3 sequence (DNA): TGTGCCAGTAGTATGGACTCAGACTCTGGAAACACCATATATTTT. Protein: CASSMDSDSGNTIYF.